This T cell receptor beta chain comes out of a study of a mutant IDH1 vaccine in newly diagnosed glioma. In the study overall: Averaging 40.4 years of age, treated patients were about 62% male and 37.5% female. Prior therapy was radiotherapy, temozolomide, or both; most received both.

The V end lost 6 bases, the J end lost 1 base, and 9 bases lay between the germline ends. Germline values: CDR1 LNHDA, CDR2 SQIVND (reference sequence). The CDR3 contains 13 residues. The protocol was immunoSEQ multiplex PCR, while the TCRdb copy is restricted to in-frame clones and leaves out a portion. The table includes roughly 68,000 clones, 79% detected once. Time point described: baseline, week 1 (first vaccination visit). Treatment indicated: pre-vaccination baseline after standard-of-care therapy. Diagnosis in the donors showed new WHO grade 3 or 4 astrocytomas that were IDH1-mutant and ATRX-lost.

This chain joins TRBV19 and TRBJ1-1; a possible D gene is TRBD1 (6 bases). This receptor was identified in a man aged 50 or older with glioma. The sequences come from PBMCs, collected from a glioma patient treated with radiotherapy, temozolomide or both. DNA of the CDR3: TGTGCCAGTAGCCGGGACAAGAACACTGAAGCTTTCTTT. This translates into CASSRDKNTEAFF.